This T cell receptor (beta chain) stems from a study of blood T cell repertoires in COVID-19. Study-wide context: Donors in the United States, Italy and Spain gave samples during acute or convalescent COVID-19. T cells, B-cell-depleted T cells, or PBMCs provided the cDNA or gDNA that served as material.

The table lists this clone with a few counts. Trimming at V came to 4 bases and at J to 3 bases, leaving 6 bases not matched to a gene. CDR1 and CDR2 from the germline V gene are SGHTS and YDEGEE. This CDR3 is built from 14 residues. Methods used by the authors: Nucleated cell number was recorded as an estimate derived from reference gene primer amplification. TCRdb's copy holds only in-frame clones and misses some; the assay was immunoSEQ multiplex PCR. V, J and clone size reflect that table, while D and trimming were determined from the DNA. This table has approximately 170,000 clones, under 90% appearing once.

The rearrangement links TRBV5-8 to TRBJ1-2, with 7 bases matching TRBD1. The TCR comes from an elderly woman with acute or convalescent COVID-19. Sequencing was done on a sample of peripheral blood. CDR3 loop: CASSLRGSDYGYTF. Written as DNA, the CDR3 is TGTGCCAGCAGCCTCAGGGGGAGCGACTATGGCTACACCTTC.